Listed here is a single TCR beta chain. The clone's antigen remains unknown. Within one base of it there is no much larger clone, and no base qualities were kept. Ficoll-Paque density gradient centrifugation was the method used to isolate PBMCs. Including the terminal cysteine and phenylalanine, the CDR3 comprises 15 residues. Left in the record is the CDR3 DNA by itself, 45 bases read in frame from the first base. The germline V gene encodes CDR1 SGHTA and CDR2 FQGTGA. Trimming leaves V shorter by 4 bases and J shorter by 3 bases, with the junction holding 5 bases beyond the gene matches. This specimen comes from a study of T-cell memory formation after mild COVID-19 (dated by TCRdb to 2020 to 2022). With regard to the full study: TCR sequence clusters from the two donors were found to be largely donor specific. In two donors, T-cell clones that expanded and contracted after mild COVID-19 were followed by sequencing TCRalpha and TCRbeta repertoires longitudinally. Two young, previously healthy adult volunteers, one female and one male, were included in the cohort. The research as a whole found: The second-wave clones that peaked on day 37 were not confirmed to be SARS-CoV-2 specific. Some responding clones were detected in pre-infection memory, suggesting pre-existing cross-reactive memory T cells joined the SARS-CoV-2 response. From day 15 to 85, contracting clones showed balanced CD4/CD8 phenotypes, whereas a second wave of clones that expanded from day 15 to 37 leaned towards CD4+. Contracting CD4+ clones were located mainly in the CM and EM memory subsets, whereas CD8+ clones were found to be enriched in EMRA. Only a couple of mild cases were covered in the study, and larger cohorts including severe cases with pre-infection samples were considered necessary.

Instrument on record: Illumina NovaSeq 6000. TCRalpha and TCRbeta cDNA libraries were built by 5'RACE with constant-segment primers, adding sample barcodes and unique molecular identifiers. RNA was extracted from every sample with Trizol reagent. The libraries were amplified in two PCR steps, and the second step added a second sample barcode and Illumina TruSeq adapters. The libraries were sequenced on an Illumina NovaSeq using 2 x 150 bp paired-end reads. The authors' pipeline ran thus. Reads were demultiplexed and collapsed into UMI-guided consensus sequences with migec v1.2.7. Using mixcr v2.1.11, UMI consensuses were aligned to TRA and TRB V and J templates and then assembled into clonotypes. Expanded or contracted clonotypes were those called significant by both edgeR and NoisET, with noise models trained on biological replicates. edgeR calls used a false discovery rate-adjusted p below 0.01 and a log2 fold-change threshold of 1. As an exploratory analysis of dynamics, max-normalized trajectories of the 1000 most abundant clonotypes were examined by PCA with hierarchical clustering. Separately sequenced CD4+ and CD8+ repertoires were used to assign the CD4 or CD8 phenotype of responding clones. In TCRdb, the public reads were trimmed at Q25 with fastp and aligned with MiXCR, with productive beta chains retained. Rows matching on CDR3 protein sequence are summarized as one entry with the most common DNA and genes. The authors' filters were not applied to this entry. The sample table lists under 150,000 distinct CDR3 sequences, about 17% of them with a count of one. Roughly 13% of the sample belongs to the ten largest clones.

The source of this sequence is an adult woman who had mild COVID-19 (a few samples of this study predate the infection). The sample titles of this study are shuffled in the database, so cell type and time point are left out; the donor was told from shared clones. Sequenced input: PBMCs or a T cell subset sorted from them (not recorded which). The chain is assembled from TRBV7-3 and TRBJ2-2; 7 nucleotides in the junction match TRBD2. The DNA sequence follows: TGTGCCAGCAGCTCCGGACTAGGCGACACCGGGGAGCTGTTTTTT. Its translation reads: CASSSGLGDTGELFF. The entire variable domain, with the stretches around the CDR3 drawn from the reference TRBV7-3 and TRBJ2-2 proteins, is GAGVSQTPSNKVTEKGKYVELRCDPISGHTALYWYRQSLGQGPEFLIYFQGTGAADDSGLPNDRFFAVRPEGSVSTLKIQRTERGDSAVYLCASSSGLGDTGELFFGEGSRLTVL.